The 7 T cell receptor beta chains given below trace back to one sample, sequenced in a study of control samples from healthy donors and cancer patients. The table came from immunoSEQ multiplex PCR; TCRdb's copy has only in-frame clones and leaves some out. Among about 63,000 clones listed, almost 85% were seen once. The sample comprised blood. These receptors were taken from a man aged 35 to 55 in good health.

The V and J genes are TRBV28 and TRBJ1-1; 8 bases line up with TRBD1. This CDR3 region has 14 residues. V was clipped by 5 bases and J by 4 bases; unmatched bases: 6. Germline V gene lookup returns CDR1 MDHEN and CDR2 SYDVKM. The CDR3 reads CASSPRGLGTEAFF. The DNA for the CDR3 is TGTGCCAGCAGTCCCAGGGGGCTGGGCACTGAAGCTTTCTTT. The full variable domain, in which reference TRBV28 and TRBJ1-1 provide the parts outside the CDR3, is DVKVTQSSRYLVKRTGEKVFLECVQDMDHENMFWYRQDPGLGLRLIYFSYDVKMKEKGDIPEGYSVSREKKERFSLILESASTNQTSMYLCASSPRGLGTEAFFGQGTRLTVV.

V is TRBV6-2 or TRBV6-3 and J is TRBJ1-1; D ambiguous. V was cut by 5 bases and J by 3 bases, with 16 bases left in between. The CDR3 has 15 amino acids. Germline V gene data show CDR1 as MNHEY and CDR2 as SVGEGT. In nucleotides, the CDR3 is TGTGCCAGCAGTAATGTCCAAGGTTTTGACACTGAAGCTTTCTTT. It specifies CASSNVQGFDTEAFF.

The chain uses TRBV11-1 and TRBJ1-1, with D unclear. V lost 7 bases to trimming and J lost 5 bases, with 14 bases between them. This CDR3 has 13 residues. Germline CDR1 reads SGHAT; CDR2 reads FQDESV (reference sequence). The CDR3 is CASITPGVTEAFF. The CDR3 DNA reads as TGTGCCAGCATCACCCCAGGCGTGACTGAAGCTTTCTTT.

The V and J genes are TRBV18 and TRBJ1-5; D uncertain. There are 14 residues in the CDR3. Per germline, CDR1 KGHSH and CDR2 LQKENI. The V and J ends lost 1 base and 5 bases respectively, with 9 bases between them. The CDR3 DNA sequence: TGTGCCAGCTCACCACAGGCAGGAGATCAGCCCCAGCATTTT. It translates to CASSPQAGDQPQHF.

The chain uses TRBV4-1 and TRBJ2-1; 7 bases match TRBD2. The junction had 17 bases not matched to a gene; V was cut back by 3 bases and J by 9 bases. CDR3 length: 17 residues. Germline-derived CDR1 and CDR2 are MGHRA and YSYEKL. The CDR3 nucleotides read TGCGCCAGCAGCCACGGACGCGGGGGAACCAATCTCGGTGAGCAGTTCTTC. This sequence encodes CASSHGRGGTNLGEQFF.

V and J are TRBV23-1 and TRBJ2-2, with D maybe TRBD2 (6 bases). TRBV23-1 has ORF status, its function being uncertain. With 2 bases removed from V and 6 bases from J, the gap between germline ends came to 16 bases. The CDR3 length is 16 residues. The CDR3 reads CASSQGGTDPPGELFF. DNA for the CDR3: TGCGCCAGCAGTCAAGGGGGGACCGATCCACCCGGGGAGCTGTTTTTT.

The gene calls are TRBV6-5 and TRBJ2-7, with 8 bases lining up with TRBD1. The CDR3 sequence is 13 residues long. In germline, CDR1 is MNHEY, CDR2 SVGAGI. The junction had 4 bases not matched to a gene; V was cut back by 7 bases and J by 2 bases. The CDR3 sequence is CASTSGQAYEQYF. The CDR3 DNA follows: TGTGCCAGCACCTCGGGACAGGCCTACGAGCAGTACTTC.